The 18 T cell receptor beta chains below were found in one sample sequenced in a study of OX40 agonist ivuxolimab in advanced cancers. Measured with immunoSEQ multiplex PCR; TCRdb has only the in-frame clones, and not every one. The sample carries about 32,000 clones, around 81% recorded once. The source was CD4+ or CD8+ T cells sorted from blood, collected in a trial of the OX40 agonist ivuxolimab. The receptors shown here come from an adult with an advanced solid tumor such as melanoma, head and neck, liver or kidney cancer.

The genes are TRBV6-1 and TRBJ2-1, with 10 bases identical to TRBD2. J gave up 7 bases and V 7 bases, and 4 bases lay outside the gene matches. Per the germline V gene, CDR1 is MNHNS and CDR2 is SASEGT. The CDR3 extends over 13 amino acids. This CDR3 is CASKAGGVNEQFF. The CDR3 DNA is TGTGCCAGCAAAGCGGGAGGGGTGAATGAGCAGTTCTTC.

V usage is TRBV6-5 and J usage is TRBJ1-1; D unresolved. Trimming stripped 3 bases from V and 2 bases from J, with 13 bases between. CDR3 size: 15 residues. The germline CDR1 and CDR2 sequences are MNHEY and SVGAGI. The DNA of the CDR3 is TGTGCCAGCAGTTATTACGGGTCCTTCAACACTGAAGCTTTCTTT. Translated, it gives CASSYYGSFNTEAFF.

CDR3 sequence reads: CATGAGSEQYF. The CDR3 bases are TGTGCCACCGGGGCGGGGAGTGAGCAGTACTTC. V usage is TRBV6-1 and J usage is TRBJ2-7; D may be TRBD2 (6 bases). The CDR3 has 11 amino acids. Germline CDR1 reads MNHNS; CDR2 reads SASEGT. The V end lost 10 bases, the J end lost 7 bases, and 14 bases lay between the germline ends.

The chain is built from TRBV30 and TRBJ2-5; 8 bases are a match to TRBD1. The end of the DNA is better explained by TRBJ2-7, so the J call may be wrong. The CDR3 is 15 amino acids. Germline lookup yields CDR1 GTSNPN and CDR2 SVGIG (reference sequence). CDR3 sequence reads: CAWKQTPDRAYEQYF. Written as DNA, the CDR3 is TGTGCCTGGAAACAAACACCGGACAGGGCCTACGAGCAGTACTTC.

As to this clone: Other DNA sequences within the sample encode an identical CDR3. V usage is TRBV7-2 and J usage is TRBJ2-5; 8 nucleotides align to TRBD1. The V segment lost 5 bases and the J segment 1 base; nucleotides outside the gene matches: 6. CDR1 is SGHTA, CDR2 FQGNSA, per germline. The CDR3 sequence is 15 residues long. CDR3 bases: TGTGCCAGCAGCCGTTTAACAGGGGGCCAAGAGACCCAGTACTTC. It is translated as CASSRLTGGQETQYF.

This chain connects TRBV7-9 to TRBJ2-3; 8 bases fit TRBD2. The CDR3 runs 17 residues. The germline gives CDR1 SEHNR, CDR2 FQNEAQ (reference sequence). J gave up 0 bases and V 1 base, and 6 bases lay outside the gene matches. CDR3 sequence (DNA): TGTGCCAGCAGCTTAGGCGGACTAGCAGCTAGCACAGATACGCAGTATTTT. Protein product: CASSLGGLAASTDTQYF.

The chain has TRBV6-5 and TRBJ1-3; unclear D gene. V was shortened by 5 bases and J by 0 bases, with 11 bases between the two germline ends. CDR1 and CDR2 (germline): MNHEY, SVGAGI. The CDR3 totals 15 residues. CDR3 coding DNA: TGTGCCAGCAGTCCCAGAGTGCGCTCTGGAAACACCATATATTTT. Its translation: CASSPRVRSGNTIYF.

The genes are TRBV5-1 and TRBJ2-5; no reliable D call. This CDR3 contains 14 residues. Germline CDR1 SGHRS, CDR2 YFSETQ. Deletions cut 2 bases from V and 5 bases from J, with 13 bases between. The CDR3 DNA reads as TGCGCCAGCAGCTTTTTTTCTACACAGGAGACCCAGTACTTC. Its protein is CASSFFSTQETQYF.

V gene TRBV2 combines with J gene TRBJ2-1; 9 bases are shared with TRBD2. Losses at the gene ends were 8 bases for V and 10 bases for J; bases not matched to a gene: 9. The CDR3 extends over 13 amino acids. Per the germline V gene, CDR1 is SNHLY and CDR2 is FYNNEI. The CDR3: CASFLAGRGEQFF. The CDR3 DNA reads TGTGCCAGCTTTCTAGCGGGAAGGGGCGAGCAGTTCTTC.

CDR3 DNA: TGTGCCAGCAGCTCGATAACAGGGTATTTTGACGAGCAGTACTTC. Translated: CASSSITGYFDEQYF. The chain carries TRBV11-2 and TRBJ2-7; D might be TRBD1 (6 bases). The germline gives CDR1 SGHAT, CDR2 FQNNGV. Between the trimmed V and J ends, which lost 4 bases and 5 bases, there was a span of 18 bases. CDR3 length: 15 residues.

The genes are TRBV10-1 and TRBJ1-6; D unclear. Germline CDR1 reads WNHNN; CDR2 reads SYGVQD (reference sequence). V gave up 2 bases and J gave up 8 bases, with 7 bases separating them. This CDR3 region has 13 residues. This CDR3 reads CASSEGVYSPLHF. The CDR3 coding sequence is TGCGCCAGCAGTGAGGGGGTTTATTCACCCCTCCACTTT.

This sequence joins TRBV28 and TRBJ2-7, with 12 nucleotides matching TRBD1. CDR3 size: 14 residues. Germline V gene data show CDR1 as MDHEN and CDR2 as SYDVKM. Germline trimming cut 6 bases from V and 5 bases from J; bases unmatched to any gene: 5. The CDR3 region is CASRPGQGAHEQYF. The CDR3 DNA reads TGTGCCAGCAGGCCGGGACAGGGGGCCCACGAGCAGTACTTC.

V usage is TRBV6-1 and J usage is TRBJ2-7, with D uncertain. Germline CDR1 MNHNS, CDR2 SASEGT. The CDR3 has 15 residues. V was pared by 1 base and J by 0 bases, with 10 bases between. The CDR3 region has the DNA TGTGCCAGCAGTGAAGGAAGGTTGGTCTCCTACGAGCAGTACTTC. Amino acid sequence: CASSEGRLVSYEQYF.

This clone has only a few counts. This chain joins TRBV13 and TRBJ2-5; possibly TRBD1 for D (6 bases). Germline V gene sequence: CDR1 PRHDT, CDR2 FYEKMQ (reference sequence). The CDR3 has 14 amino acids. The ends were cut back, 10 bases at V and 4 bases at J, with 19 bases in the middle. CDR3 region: CATKTGTVGETQYF. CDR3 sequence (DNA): TGTGCCACTAAAACAGGGACGGTAGGAGAGACCCAGTACTTC. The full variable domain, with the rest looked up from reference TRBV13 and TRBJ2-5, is AAGVIQSPRHLIKEKRETATLKCYPIPRHDTVYWYQQGPGQDPQFLISFYEKMQSDKGSIPDRFSAQQFSDYHSELNMSSLELGDSALYFCATKTGTVGETQYFGPGTRLLVL.

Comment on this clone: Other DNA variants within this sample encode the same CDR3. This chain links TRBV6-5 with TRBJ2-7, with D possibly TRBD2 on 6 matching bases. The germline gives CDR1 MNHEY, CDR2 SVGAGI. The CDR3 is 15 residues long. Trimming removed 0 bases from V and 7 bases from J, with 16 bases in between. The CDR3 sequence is CASSYSGTGAREQYF. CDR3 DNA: TGTGCCAGCAGTTACTCAGGGACTGGGGCTAGAGAGCAGTACTTC.

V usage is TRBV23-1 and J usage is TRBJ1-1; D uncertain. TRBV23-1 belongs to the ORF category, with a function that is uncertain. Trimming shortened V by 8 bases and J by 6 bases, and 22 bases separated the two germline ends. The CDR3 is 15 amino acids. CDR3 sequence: CASAASESLYPEAFF. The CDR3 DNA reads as TGCGCCAGCGCAGCATCAGAAAGTTTATACCCTGAAGCTTTCTTT.

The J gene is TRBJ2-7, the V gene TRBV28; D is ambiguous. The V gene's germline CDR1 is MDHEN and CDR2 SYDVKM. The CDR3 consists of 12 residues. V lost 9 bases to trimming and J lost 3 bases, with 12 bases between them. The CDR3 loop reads CASSKQIYEQYF. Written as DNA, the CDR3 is TGTGCCAGTTCGAAACAGATCTACGAGCAGTACTTC.

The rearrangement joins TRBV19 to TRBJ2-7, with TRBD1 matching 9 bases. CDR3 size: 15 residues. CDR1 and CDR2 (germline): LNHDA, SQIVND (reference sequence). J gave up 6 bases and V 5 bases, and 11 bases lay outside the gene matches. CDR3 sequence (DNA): TGTGCCAGTAGTCCCCTCCCCGGGACAGGGCTCGAGCAGTACTTC. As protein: CASSPLPGTGLEQYF.